Included here is one T cell receptor beta chain sequence, with context. With random hexamers, reverse transcription was performed on roughly 0.45 to 1 ug of RNA. An immunoSEQ multiplex PCR amplified TCR beta CDR3 over 54 Vbeta and 13 Jbeta. TCRdb redid the calling of the immunoSEQ multiplex PCR reads with MiXCR, one entry per CDR3 protein. The data contain 110,000 or so distinct CDR3 sequences, approximately 96% of them singletons. This record comes from a study of CD8 T cells in Susac syndrome. The control group consisted of healthy donors matched for age and sex. Germline loops: CDR1 SNHLY, CDR2 FYNNEI. V was trimmed by 2 bases and J by 7 bases, leaving 9 bases between them. The CDR3 runs 13 residues.

The V gene is TRBV2, the J gene TRBJ2-1; D is unresolved. The sequence was obtained from a human donor in good health. Sequencing was carried out using CD4+ T cells from PBMCs. The CDR3 here is CASSERRANEQFF. CDR3 in DNA: TGTGCCAGCAGTGAACGGCGAGCGAATGAGCAGTTCTTC.